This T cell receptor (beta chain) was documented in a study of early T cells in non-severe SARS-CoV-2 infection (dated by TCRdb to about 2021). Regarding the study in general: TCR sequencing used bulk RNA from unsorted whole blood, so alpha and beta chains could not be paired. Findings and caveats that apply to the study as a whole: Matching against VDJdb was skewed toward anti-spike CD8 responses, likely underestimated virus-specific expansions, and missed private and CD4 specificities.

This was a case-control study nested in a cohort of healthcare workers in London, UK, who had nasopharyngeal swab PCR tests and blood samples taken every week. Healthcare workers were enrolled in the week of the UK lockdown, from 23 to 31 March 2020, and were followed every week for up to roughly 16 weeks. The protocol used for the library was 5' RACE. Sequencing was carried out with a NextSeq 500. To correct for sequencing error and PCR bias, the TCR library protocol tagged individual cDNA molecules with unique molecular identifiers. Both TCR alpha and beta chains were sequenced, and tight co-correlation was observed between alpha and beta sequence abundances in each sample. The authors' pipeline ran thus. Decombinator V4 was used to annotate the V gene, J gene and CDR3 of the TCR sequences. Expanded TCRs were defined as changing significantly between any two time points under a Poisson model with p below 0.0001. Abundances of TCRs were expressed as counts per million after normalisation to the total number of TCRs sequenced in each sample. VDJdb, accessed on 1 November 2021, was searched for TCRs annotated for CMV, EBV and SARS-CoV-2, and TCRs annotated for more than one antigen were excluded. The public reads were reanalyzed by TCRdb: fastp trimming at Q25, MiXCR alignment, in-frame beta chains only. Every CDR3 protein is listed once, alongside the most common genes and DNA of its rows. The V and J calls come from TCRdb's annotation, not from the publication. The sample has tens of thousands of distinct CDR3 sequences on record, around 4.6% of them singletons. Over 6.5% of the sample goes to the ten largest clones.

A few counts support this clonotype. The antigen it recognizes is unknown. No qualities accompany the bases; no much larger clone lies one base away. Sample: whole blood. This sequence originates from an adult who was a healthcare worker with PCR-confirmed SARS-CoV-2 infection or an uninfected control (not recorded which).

For the CDR3, the sequence is CASSLGSGGGLQETQYF. The DNA reads as follows: TGTGCCAGCAGCTTAGGTAGCGGGGGCGGCCTCCAAGAGACCCAGTACTTC. The chain couples TRBV11-2 to TRBJ2-5; 9 bases in the junction line up with TRBD2. As encoded in the germline V gene, CDR1 is SGHAT while CDR2 is FQNNGV. Inclusive of the bounding cysteine and phenylalanine, the CDR3 is 17 residues long. Only CDR3 DNA remains: 51 bases, in frame from the first base. Trimmed from V: 1 base; trimmed from J: 1 base; junction bases lacking a gene match: 7.